The source of this TCR beta chain is a study of identical twins. Study-wide points: Cord blood's abundant beta clonotypes had fewer insertions, unlike memory repertoires.

TCRdb processed the 5' RACE reads anew with MiXCR; each CDR3 protein has one entry. This sample has under 350,000 distinct CDR3 sequences; roughly 10% occur once, and the top ten carry 6% to 8.5%. The CDR3 runs 17 residues. V was trimmed by 1 base and J by 5 bases, leaving 18 bases between them. For this clonotype: The antigen remains undetermined.

These data were also reused for a study on yellow fever vaccine responses in identical twins.

The TCR comes from a woman aged 18 to 35 in good health. The chain couples TRBV12-3 or TRBV12-4 to TRBJ2-1; D possibly matches TRBD1 or TRBD2 (5 bases each). Sequencing was carried out using CD8+ T cells sorted from blood. CDR3 residues: CASSLVFRAGTNNEQFF. The DNA of the CDR3 is TGTGCCAGCAGTTTAGTCTTTCGGGCAGGGACCAACAATGAGCAGTTCTTC.